The T cell receptor beta chain under discussion was sequenced for a study of blood T cell repertoires in COVID-19. V gave up 3 bases and J gave up 4 bases; unmatched junction bases: 1. This CDR3 comprises 14 residues. Germline CDR1 is SGHVS and CDR2 is FQNEAQ. Sequencing used immunoSEQ multiplex PCR; TCRdb keeps in-frame clones, though not all of them. This sample has fewer than 250,000 clones, with less than 85% found just once. V usage is TRBV7-8 and J usage is TRBJ1-3, with 9 nucleotides matching TRBD1. The material sequenced was peripheral blood. The clonotype comes from a woman between 50 and 59 years old with acute or convalescent COVID-19. The CDR3 region is CASSLGTGGNTIYF. The CDR3 DNA reads TGTGCCAGCAGCTTGGGGACAGGGGGAAACACCATATATTTT.